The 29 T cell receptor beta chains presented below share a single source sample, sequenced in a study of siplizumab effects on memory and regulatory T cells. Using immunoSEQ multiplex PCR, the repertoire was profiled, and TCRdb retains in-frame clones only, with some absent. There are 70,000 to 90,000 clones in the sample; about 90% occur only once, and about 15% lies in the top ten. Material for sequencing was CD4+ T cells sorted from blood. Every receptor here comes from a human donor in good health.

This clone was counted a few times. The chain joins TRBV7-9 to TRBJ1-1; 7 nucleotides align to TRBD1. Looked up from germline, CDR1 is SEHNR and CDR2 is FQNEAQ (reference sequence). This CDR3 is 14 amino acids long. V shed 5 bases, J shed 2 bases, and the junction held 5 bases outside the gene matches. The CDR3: CASSLRQGNTEAFF. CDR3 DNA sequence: TGTGCCAGCAGCCTTCGACAGGGAAACACTGAAGCTTTCTTT.

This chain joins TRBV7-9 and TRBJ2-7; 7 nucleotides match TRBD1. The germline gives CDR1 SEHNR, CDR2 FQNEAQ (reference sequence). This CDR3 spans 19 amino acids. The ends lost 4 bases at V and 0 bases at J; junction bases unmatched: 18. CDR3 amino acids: CASSSMGQYSDLLSYEQYF. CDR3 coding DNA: TGTGCCAGCAGCTCCATGGGACAGTACTCAGATTTACTCTCCTACGAGCAGTACTTC.

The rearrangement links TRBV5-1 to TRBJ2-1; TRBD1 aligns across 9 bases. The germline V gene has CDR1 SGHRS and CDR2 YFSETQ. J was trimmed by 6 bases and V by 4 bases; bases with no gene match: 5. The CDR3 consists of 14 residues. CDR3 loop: CASSRPGQGNEQFF. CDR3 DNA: TGCGCCAGCAGCCGACCGGGACAGGGCAATGAGCAGTTCTTC.

The CDR3 region is CASRTGRGQETQYF. The DNA of the CDR3 is TGCGCCAGCAGAACAGGGCGCGGCCAAGAGACCCAGTACTTC. V and J are TRBV5-1 and TRBJ2-5; the D gene is possibly TRBD1 (6 bases). Germline CDR1 SGHRS, CDR2 YFSETQ. The CDR3 is 14 residues long. With 5 bases removed from V and 1 base from J, the gap between germline ends came to 12 bases. The whole variable domain, remainder taken from reference TRBV5-1 and TRBJ2-5, is KAGVTQTPRYLIKTRGQQVTLSCSPISGHRSVSWYQQTPGQGLQFLFEYFSETQRNKGNFPGRFSGRQFSNSRSEMNVSTLELGDSALYLCASRTGRGQETQYFGPGTRLLVL.

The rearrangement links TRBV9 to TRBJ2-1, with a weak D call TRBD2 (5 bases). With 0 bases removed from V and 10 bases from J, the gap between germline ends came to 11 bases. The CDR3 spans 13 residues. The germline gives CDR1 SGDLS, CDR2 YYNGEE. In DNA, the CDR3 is TGTGCCAGCAGCGTAGGGGTTCGCGGGGAGCAGTTCTTC. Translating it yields CASSVGVRGEQFF.

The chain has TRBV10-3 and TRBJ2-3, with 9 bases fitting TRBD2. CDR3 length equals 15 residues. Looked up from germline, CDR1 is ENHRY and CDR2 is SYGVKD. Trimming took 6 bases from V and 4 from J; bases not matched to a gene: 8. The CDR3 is CAISPGREGSDTQYF. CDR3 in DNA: TGTGCCATCAGCCCGGGGCGGGAGGGGTCAGATACGCAGTATTTT.

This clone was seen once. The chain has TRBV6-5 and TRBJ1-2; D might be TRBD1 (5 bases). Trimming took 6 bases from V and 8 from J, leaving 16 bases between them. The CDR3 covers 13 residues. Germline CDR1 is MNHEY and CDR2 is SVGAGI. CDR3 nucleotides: TGTGCCAGCAGGGCCGGGCCTGGGGGGGGCTACACCTTC. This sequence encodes CASRAGPGGGYTF.

The CDR3 protein is CASSGTRYQPQHF. CDR3 DNA sequence: TGTGCCAGCAGTGGAACGAGGTATCAGCCCCAGCATTTT. The chain uses TRBV6-5 and TRBJ1-5, with D hard to call. The CDR3 sequence is 13 residues long. Germline lookup yields CDR1 MNHEY and CDR2 SVGAGI. Trimming shortened V by 5 bases and J by 5 bases, and 10 bases separated the two germline ends.

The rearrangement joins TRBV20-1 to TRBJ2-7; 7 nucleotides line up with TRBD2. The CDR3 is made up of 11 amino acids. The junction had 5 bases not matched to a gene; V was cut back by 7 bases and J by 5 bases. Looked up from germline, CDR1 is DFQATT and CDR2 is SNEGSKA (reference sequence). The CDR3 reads CSGGLVDEQYF. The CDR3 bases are TGCAGTGGTGGACTAGTTGACGAGCAGTACTTC.

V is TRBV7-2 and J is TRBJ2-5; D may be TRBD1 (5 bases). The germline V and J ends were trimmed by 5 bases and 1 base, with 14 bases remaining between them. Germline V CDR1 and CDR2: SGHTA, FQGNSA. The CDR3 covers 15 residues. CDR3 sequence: CASSPRVGPQETQYF. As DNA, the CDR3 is TGTGCCAGCAGCCCCCGCGTGGGGCCCCAAGAGACCCAGTACTTC.

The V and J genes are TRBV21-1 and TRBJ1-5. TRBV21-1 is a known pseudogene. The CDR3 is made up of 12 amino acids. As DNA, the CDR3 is TGTGCCAGCAGCAAAATGAGGCGGCCCCAGCATTTT. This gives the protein CASSKMRRPQHF.

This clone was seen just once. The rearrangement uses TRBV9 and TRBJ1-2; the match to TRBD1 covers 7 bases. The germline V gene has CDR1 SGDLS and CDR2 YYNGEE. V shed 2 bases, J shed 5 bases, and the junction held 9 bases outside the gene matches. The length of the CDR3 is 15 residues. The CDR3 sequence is CASSVEDRARYGYTF. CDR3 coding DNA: TGTGCCAGCAGCGTGGAAGACAGGGCCCGGTATGGCTACACCTTC. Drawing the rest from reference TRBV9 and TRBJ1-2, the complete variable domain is DSGVTQTPKHLITATGQRVTLRCSPRSGDLSVYWYQQSLDQGLQFLIQYYNGEERAKGNILERFSAQQFPDLHSELNLSSLELGDSALYFCASSVEDRARYGYTFGSGTRLTVV.

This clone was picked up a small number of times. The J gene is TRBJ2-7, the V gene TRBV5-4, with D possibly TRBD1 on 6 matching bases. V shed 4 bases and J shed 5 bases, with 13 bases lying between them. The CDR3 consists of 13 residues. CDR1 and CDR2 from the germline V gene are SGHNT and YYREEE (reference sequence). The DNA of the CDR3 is TGTGCCAGCAGCGGTACAGGGTCCCACGAGCAGTACTTC. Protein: CASSGTGSHEQYF.

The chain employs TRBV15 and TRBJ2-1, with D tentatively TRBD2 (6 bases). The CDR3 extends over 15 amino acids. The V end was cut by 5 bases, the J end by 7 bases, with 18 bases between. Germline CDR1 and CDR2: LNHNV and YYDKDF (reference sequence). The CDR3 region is CATSLTREGRNEQFF. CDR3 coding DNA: TGTGCCACCAGCTTGACTCGAGAGGGGAGGAATGAGCAGTTCTTC.

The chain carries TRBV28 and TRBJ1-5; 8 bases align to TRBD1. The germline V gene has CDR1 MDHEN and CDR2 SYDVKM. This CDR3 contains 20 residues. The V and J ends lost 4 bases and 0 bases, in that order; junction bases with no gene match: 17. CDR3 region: CASSSFDRGRQLYSNQPQHF. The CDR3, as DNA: TGTGCCAGCAGTTCGTTCGACAGGGGTCGCCAGTTATATAGCAATCAGCCCCAGCATTTT.

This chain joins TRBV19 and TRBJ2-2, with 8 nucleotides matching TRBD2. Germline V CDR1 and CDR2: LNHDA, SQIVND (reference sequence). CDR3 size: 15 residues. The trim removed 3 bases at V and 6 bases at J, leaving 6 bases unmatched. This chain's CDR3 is CASSIREGLAGELFF. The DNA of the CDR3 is TGTGCCAGTAGTATCCGGGAGGGCCTGGCCGGGGAGCTGTTTTTT.

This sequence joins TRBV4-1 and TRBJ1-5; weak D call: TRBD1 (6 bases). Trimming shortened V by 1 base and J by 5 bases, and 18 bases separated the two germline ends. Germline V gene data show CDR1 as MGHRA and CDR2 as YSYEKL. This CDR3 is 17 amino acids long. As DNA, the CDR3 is TGCGCCAGCAGCCAAGGCCTGGCGGCAGGGGCACATCAGCCCCAGCATTTT. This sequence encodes CASSQGLAAGAHQPQHF.

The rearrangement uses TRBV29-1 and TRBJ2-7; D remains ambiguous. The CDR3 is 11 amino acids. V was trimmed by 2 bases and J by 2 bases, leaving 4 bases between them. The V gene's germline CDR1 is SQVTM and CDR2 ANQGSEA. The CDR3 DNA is TGCAGCGTTGAACAAGCCTACGAGCAGTACTTC. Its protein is CSVEQAYEQYF.

CDR3 amino acids: CASTSVGIPNGYTF. The CDR3 coding sequence is TGTGCCAGCACCTCTGTGGGGATCCCTAATGGCTACACCTTC. The chain uses TRBV5-5 and TRBJ1-2, with unresolved D. The CDR3 contains 14 residues. Between the trimmed V and J ends, which lost 6 bases and 6 bases, there was a span of 18 bases. Per germline, CDR1 SGHKS and CDR2 YYEKEE (reference sequence). The whole variable domain, remainder taken from reference TRBV5-5 and TRBJ1-2, is DAGVTQSPTHLIKTRGQQVTLRCSPISGHKSVSWYQQVLGQGPQFIFQYYEKEERGRGNFPDRFSARQFPNYSSELNVNALLLGDSALYLCASTSVGIPNGYTFGSGTRLTVV.

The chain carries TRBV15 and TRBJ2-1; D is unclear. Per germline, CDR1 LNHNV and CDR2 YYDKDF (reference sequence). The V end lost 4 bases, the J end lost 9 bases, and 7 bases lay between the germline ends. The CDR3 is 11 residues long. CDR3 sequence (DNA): TGTGCCACCAGCAAAAGGAGTGAGCAGTTCTTC. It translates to CATSKRSEQFF.

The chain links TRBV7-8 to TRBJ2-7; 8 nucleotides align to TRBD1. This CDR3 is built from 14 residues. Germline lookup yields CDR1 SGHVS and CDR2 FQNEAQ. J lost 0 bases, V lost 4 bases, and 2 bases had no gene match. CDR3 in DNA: TGTGCCAGCAGCTACAGGGGGAGCTCCTACGAGCAGTACTTC. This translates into CASSYRGSSYEQYF.

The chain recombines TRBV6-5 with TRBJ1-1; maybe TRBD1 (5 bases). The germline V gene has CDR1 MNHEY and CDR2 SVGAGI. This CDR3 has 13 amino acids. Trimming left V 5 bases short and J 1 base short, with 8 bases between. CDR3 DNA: TGTGCCAGCAGTGAAAGGGGGAACACTGAAGCTTTCTTT. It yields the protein CASSERGNTEAFF.

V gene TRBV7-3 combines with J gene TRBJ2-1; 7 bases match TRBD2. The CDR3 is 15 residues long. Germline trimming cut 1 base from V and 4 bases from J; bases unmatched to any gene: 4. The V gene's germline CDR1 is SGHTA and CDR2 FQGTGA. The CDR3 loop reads CASSLSLADYNEQFF. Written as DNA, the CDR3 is TGTGCCAGCAGCTTAAGCCTAGCGGATTACAATGAGCAGTTCTTC.

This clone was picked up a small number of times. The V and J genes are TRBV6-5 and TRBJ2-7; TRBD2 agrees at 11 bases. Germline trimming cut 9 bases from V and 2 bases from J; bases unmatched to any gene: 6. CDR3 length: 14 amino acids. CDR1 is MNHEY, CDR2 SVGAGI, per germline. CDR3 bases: TGTGCCAGTATAGCGGGAGGGGGCACCTACGAGCAGTACTTC. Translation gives CASIAGGGTYEQYF.

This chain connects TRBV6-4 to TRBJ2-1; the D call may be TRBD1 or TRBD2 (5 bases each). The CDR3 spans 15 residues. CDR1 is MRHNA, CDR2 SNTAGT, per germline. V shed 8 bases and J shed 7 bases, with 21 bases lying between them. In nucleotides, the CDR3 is TGTGCCAGCGCTGAGGGGAGCTCCCCTGGAAATGAGCAGTTCTTC. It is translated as CASAEGSSPGNEQFF.

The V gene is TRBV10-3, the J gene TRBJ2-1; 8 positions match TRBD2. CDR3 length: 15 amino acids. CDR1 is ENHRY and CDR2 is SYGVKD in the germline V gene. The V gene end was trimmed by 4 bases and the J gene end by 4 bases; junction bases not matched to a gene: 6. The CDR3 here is CAISGLAGGYNEQFF. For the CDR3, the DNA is TGTGCCATCAGTGGGCTAGCGGGCGGATACAATGAGCAGTTCTTC.

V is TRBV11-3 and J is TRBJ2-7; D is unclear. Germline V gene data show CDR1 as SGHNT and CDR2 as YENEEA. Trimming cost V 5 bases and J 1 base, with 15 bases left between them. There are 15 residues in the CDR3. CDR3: CASSPVGRRSYEQYF. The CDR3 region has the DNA TGTGCCAGCAGCCCAGTCGGGCGGAGATCCTACGAGCAGTACTTC. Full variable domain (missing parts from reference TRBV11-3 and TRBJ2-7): EAGVVQSPRYKIIEKKQPVAFWCNPISGHNTLYWYLQNLGQGPELLIRYENEEAVDDSQLPKDRFSAERLKGVDSTLKIQPAELGDSAVYLCASSPVGRRSYEQYFGPGTRLTVT.

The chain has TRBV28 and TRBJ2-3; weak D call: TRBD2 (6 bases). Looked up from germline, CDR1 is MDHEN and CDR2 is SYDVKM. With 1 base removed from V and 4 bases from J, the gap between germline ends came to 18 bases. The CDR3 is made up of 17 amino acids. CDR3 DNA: TGTGCCAGCAGTTTATTCCTCTCAGCTGGAGGGGCAGATACGCAGTATTTT. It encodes CASSLFLSAGGADTQYF.

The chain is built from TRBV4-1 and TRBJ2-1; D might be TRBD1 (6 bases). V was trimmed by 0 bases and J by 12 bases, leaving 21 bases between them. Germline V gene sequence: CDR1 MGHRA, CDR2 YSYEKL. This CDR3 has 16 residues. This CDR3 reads CASSQDPRGPALSQFF. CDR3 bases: TGCGCCAGCAGCCAAGACCCCAGGGGTCCCGCCTTATCGCAGTTCTTC.